The entry that follows covers one TCR beta chain sequence. An end of the junction differs from the germline gene, which may be a read error. These data belong to a study of blood T cell repertoires in COVID-19. For the study at large: The United States, Italy and Spain supplied acute and convalescent COVID-19 samples. PBMCs, B-cell-depleted T cells, or T cells were the source of the cDNA or gDNA that made up the material.

Authors' processing steps: Nucleated cell number was recorded as an estimate derived from reference gene primer amplification. The table came from immunoSEQ multiplex PCR; TCRdb's copy has only in-frame clones and leaves some out. The V and J calls and clone size were taken over from that table, and D and trimming were inferred from the DNA. The data contain 650,000 to 800,000 clones, 90% of them singletons. Sequencing used peripheral blood. The sequence derives from a woman between 18 and 29 years old with acute or convalescent COVID-19.

CDR3 nucleotides: TGTGCCAGCAGCCCCGGGGGGGGCTCCGCGTTTTTT. Translated: CASSPGGGSAFF. The chain recombines TRBV12-3 or TRBV12-4 with TRBJ2-3; TRBD2 matches at 8 bases. This CDR3 comprises 12 residues.